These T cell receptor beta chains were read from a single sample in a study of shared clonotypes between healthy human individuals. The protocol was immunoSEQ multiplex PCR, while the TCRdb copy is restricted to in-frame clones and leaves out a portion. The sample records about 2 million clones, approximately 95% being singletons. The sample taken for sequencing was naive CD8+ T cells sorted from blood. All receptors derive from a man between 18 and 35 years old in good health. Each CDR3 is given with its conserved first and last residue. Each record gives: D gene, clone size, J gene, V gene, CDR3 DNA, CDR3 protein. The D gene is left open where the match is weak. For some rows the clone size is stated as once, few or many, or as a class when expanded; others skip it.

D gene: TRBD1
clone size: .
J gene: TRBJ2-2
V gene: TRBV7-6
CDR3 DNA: TGTGCCAGCAGCTCGGGGACAGGGGAAGTGGCCGGGGAGCTGTTTTTT
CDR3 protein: CASSSGTGEVAGELFF

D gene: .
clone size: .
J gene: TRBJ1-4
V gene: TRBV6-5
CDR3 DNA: TGTGCCAGCAGGGGGGGGGAAAAACTGTTTTTT
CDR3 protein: CASRGGEKLFF

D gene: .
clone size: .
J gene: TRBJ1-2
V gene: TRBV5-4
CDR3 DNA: TGTGCCAGCAGCTTGACAACCGACAGGATTTATGGCTACACCTTC
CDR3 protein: CASSLTTDRIYGYTF

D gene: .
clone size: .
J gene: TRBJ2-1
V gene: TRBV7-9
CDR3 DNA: TGTGCCAGCAGCTTCCCTGAAGGCCCCTACAATGAGCAGTTCTTC
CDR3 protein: CASSFPEGPYNEQFF

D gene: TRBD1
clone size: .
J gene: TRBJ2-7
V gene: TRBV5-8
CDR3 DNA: TGTGCCAGCAGCTTTGAGACAGGGGGGCTCTACGAGCAGTACTTC
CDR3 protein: CASSFETGGLYEQYF

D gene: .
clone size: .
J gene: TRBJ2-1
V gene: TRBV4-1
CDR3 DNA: TGCGCCAGCAGCCAAGGCGGGCTACCCTCCTACAATGAGCAGTTCTTC
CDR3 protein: CASSQGGLPSYNEQFF

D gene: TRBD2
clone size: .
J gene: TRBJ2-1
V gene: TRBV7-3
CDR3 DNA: TGTGCCAGCAGCAAAGAAGCGGGGAATGAGCAGTTCTTC
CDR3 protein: CASSKEAGNEQFF

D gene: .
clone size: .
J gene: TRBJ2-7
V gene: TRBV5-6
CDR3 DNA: TGTGCCAGCAGCACAGACTCCTACGAGCAGTACTTC
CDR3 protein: CASSTDSYEQYF

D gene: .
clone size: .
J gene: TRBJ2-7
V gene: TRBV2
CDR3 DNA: TGTGCCAGCGTTCTCTACAGGACCTACGAGCAGTACTTC
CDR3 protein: CASVLYRTYEQYF

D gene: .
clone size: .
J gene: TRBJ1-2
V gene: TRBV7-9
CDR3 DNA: TGTGCCAGCAGCTTAGGAGGGACTGAGGAGTGTACCTTC
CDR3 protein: CASSLGGTEECTF

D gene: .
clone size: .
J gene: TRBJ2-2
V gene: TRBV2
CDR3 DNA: TGTGCCAGCAGTGATGCCCGTACCGGGGAGCTGTTTTTT
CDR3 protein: CASSDARTGELFF

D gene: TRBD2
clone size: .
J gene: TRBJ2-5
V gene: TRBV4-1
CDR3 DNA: TGCGCCAGCAGCCAAGAGCCCACCGGGACTAGCGGGGGGACCCAGTACTTC
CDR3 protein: CASSQEPTGTSGGTQYF

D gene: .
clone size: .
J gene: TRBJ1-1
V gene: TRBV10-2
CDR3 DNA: TGCGCCAGCCGTACAGGGACCCCTGAAGCTTTCTTT
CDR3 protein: CASRTGTPEAFF

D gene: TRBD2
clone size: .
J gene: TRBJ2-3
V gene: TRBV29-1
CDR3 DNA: TGCAGCGTTCCCAGCGGGAGTTCCACAGATACGCAGTATTTT
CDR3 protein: CSVPSGSSTDTQYF

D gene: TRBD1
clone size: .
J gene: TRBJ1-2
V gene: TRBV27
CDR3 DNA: TGTGCCAGCAGTTTCGACAGGGGGACGACTAACTATGGCTACACCTTC
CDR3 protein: CASSFDRGTTNYGYTF

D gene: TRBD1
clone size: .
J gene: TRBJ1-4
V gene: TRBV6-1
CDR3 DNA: TGTGCCAGCAGTGAAGAGGGACAGGGACCCCAAAAACTGTTTTTT
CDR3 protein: CASSEEGQGPQKLFF

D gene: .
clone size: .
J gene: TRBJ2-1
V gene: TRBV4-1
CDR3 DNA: TGCGCCAGCAGCCAAGTCTCAGGGACGGCGGTGGTCTTC
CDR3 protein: CASSQVSGTAVVF

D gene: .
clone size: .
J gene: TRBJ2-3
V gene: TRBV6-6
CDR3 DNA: TGTGCCAGCAGTTACGGGGTGGGCACAGATACGCAGTATTTT
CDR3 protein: CASSYGVGTDTQYF

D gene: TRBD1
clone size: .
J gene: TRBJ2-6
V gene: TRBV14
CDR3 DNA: TGTGCCAGCAGCCAAACAGGGGAGATCTCTGGGGCCAACGTCCTGACTTTC
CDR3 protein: CASSQTGEISGANVLTF

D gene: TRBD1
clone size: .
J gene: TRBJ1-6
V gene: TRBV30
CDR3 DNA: TGTGCCTGGAGCCTCGGACAGGGGAATTCACCCCTCCACTTT
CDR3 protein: CAWSLGQGNSPLHF

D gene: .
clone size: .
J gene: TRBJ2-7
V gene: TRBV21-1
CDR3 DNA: TGTGCCAGTGAGGGACAGGGGAGGGACGAGCAGTACTTC
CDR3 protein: CASEGQGRDEQYF

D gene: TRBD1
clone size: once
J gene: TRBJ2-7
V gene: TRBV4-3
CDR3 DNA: TGCGCCAGCAGCCAAGATTTCAGGGGGTCCTACGAGCAGTACTTC
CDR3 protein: CASSQDFRGSYEQYF

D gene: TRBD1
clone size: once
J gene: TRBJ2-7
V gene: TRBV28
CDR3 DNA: TGTGCCAGCACCCTCTTAGGACCCGGGACAGCGCCCTACGAGCAGTACTTC
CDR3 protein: CASTLLGPGTAPYEQYF

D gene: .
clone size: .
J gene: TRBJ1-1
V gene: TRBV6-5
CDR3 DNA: TGTGCCAGCAGTTATGCGGAGTCTCTCACTGAAGCTTTCTTT
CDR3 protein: CASSYAESLTEAFF

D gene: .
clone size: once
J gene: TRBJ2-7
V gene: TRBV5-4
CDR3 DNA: TGTGCCAGCAGTCTAGCGCCTAGCTCCTACGAGCAGTACTTC
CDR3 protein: CASSLAPSSYEQYF

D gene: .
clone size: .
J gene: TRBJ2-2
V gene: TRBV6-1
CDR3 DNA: TGTGCCACCGAGTGGCGGAAGAACACCGGGGAGCTGTTTTTT
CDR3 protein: CATEWRKNTGELFF

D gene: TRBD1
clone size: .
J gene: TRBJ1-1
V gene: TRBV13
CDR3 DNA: TGTGCCAGCAGCGAGGACAGGGAGGTCACTGAAGCTTTCTTT
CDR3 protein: CASSEDREVTEAFF

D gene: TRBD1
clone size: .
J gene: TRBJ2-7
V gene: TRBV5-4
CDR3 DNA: TGTGCCAGCAGCGCCGGACAGGGGCAGGCGCAAGAGCAGTACTTC
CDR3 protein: CASSAGQGQAQEQYF

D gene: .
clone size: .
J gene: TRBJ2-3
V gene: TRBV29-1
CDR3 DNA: TGCAGCGTTGAAGATGCCATTCCTGGGTCCACAGATACGCAGTATTTT
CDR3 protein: CSVEDAIPGSTDTQYF

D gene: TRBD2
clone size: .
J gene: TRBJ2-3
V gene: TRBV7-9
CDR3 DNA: TGTGCCAGCAGCCTATTAGCGGGAGGGGAGTCAGATACGCAGTATTTT
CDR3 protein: CASSLLAGGESDTQYF

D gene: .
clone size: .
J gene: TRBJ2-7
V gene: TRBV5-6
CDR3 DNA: TGTGCCAGCAGCTTGGGCACCCATTCCTACGAGCAGTACTTC
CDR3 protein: CASSLGTHSYEQYF

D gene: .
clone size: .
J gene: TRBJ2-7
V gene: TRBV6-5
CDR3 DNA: TGTGCCAGCAATCCTACCGGGACCACGCAACAGTACTTC
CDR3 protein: CASNPTGTTQQYF

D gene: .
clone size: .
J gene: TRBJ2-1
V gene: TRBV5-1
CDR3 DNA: TGCGCCAGCAGCTTGTACCTGAATGAGCAGTTCTTC
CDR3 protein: CASSLYLNEQFF

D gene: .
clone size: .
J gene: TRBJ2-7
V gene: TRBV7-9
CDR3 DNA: TGTGCCAGCAGCTTTGACTTTTCCTACGAGCAGTACTTC
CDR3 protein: CASSFDFSYEQYF

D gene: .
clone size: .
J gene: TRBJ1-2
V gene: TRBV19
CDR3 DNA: TGTGCCAGTATGGGCCCCGGACAGCCCGACGGCTATGGCTACACCTTC
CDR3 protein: CASMGPGQPDGYGYTF

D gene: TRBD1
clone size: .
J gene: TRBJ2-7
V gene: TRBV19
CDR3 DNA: TGTGCCACTCTCGGACAGGGGCCATCCTACTACGAGCAGTACTTC
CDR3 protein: CATLGQGPSYYEQYF

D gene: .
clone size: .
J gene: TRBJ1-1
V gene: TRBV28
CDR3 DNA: TGTGCCAGCAGAAAGGGGTACGGCACTGAAGCTTTCTTT
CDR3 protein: CASRKGYGTEAFF

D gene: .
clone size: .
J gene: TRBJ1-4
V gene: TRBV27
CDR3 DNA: TGTGCCAGCAGTTTAGGTTATGGAGGGAATGAAAAACTGTTTTTT
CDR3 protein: CASSLGYGGNEKLFF

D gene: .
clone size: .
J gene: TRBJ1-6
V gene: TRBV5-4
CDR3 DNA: TGTGCCAGCAGCCTCGACGAAAGCTCCTATAATTCACCCCTCCACTTT
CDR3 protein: CASSLDESSYNSPLHF

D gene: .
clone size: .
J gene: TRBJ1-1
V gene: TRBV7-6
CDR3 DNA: TGTGCCAGCAGCGAGAGTCGTCAGGGCTACACTGAAGCTTTCTTT
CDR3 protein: CASSESRQGYTEAFF

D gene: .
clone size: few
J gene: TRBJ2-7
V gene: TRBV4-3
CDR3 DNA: TGCGCCAGCAGCCAAGGGGTAGCGGCCTCCTACGAGCAGTACTTC
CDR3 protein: CASSQGVAASYEQYF

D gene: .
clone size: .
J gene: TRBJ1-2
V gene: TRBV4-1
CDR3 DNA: TGCGCCAGCAGCCAAGTTGGCACCTATGGCTACACCTTC
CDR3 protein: CASSQVGTYGYTF

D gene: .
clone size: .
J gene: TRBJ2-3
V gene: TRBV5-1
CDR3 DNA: TGCGCCAGCAGCTTGTCGGCGGGGTACACAGATACGCAGTATTTT
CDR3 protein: CASSLSAGYTDTQYF

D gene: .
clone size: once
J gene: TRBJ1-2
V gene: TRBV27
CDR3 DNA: TGTGCCAGCAGTCTGGGCGGGGATAAAGGCTATGGCTACACCTTC
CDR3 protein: CASSLGGDKGYGYTF

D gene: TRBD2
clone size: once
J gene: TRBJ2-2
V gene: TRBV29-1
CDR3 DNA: TGCAGCGTTGTAACTAGCGGGAGGGCCAACACCGGGGAGCTGTTTTTT
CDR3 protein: CSVVTSGRANTGELFF

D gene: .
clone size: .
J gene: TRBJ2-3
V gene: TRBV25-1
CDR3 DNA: TGTGCCAGCAGTGAGGGGCTGGATACGCAGTATTTT
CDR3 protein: CASSEGLDTQYF

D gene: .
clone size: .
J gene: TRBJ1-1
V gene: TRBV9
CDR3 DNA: TGTGCCAGCAGCCTGGGGGGGTCCACTGAAGCTTTCTTT
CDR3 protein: CASSLGGSTEAFF

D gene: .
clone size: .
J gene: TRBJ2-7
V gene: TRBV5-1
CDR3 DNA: TGCGCCAGCAGCTTGTTGGGCGAGCAGTACTTC
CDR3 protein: CASSLLGEQYF

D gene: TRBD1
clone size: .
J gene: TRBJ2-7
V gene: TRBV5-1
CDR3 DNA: TGCGCCAGCAGCTTGGCCGAGACAGGGGCCTACGAGCAGTACTTC
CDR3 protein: CASSLAETGAYEQYF

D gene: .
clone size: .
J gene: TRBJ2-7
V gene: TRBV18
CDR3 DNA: TGTGCCAGCTCCTCTGTCCAGGTCTCCTACGAGCAGTACTTC
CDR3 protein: CASSSVQVSYEQYF

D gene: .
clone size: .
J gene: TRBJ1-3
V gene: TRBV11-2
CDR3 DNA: TGTGCCAGCAGCTGGGCGAATACTGGAAACACCATATATTTT
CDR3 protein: CASSWANTGNTIYF

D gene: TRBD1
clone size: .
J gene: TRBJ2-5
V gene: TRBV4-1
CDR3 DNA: TGCGCCAGCAGCCAGGGACAGGGAGGAGAGACCCAGTACTTC
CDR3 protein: CASSQGQGGETQYF

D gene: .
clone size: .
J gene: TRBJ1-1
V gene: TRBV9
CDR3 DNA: TGTGCCAGCAGCGTAGAAAGGGGCGCGGGCACTGAAGCTTTCTTT
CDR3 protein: CASSVERGAGTEAFF

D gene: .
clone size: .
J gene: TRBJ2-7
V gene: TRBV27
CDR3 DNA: TGTGCCAGCAGTCCCCCCCTCACCTACGAGCAGTACTTC
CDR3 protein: CASSPPLTYEQYF

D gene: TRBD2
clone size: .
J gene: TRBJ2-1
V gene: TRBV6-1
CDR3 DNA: TGTGCGGTTCTAGCGGGGGGTTCCTTGTACAATGAGCAGTTCTTC
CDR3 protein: CAVLAGGSLYNEQFF